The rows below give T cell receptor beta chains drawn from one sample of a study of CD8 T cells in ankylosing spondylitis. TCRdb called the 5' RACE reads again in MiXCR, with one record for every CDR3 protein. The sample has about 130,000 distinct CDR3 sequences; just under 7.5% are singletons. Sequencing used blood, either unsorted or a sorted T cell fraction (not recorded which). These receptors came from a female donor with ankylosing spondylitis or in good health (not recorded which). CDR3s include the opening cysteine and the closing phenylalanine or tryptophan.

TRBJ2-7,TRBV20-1,CFAREGTGGHYEQYF
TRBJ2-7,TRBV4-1,CASSQVDGSSYEQYF
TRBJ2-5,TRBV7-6,CASSLTSGGHGETQYF
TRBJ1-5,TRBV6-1,CASSPRDGNQPQHF
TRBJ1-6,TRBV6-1,CASSEAVDGDNSPLHF
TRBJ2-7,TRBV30,CAWSGGTDPPYEQYF
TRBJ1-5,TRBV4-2,CASSQEQGPGNQPQHF
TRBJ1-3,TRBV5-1,CASSLGGGRPSGNTIYF
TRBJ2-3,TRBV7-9,CASSLAQSTDTQYF
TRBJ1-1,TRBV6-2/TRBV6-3,CASSRTANTEAFF
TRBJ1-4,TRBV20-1,CSAPLLGPNEKLFF
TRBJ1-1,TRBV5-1,CTSSLVGTEAFF
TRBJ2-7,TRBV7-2,CASSLVPQAEQYF
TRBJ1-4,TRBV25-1,CASSDPGGSGKLFF
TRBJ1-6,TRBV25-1,CASSAGTNSPLHF
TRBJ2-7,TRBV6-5,CASSYGVNTYEQYF
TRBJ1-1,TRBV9,CASSPRTALPEAFF
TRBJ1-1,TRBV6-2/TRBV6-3,CASSYPPYRTGPEAFF
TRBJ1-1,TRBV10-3,CAISSNQGNTEAFF
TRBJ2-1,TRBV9,CASSVRLAGTNEQFF
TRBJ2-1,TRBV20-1,CSAPRGNNEQFF
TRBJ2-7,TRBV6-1,CASSLHYGYEQYF
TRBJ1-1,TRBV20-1,CSARAPAGTEAFF
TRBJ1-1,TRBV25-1,CASSDLGQGNTEAFF
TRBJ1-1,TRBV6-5,CASSYSGRTSTEAFF
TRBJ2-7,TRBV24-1,CATSDSGSGSLYEQYF
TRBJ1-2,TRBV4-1,CASSLRRSGPDGYTF
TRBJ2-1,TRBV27,CASSLESESNEQFF
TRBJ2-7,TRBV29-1,CSAMDTKSSYEQYF
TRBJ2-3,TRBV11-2,CASSLGYSTDTQYF
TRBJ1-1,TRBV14,CASSPRGGSAEAFF
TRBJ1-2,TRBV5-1,CASSLGSGNYGYTF
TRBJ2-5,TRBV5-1,CASSFRFGGEETQYF
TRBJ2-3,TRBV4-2,CASSQVERGSTDTQYF
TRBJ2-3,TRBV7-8,CASSLAQGYDTQYF
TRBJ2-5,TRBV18,CASSPDRAQETQYF
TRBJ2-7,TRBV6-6,CASTPGTSYEQYF
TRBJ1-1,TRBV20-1,CSAKILGGSTEAFF
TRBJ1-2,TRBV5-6,CASSFGTGSYGYTF
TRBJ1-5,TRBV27,CASGRVLGAFGQPQHF
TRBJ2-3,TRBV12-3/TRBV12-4,CASSRGTADTQYF
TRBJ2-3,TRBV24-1,CATSDLAGDTDTQYF